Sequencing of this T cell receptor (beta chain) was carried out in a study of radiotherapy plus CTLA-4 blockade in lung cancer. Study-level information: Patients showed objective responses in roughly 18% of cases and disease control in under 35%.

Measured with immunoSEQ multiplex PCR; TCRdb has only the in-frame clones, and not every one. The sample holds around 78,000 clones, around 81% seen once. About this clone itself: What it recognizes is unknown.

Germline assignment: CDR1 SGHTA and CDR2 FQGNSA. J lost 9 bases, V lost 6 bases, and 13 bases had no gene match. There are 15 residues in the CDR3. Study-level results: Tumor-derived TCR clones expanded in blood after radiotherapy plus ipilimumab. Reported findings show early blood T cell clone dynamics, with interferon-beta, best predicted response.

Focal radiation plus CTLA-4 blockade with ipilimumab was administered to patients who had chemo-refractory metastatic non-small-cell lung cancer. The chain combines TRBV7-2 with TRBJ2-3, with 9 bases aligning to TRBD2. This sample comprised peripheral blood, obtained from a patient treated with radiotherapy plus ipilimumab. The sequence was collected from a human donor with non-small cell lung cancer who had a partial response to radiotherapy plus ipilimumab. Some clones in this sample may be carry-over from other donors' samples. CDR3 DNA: TGTGCCAGCAGATGGGGCGGGGGGGCCTCTGGCACGCAGTATTTT. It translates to CASRWGGGASGTQYF.